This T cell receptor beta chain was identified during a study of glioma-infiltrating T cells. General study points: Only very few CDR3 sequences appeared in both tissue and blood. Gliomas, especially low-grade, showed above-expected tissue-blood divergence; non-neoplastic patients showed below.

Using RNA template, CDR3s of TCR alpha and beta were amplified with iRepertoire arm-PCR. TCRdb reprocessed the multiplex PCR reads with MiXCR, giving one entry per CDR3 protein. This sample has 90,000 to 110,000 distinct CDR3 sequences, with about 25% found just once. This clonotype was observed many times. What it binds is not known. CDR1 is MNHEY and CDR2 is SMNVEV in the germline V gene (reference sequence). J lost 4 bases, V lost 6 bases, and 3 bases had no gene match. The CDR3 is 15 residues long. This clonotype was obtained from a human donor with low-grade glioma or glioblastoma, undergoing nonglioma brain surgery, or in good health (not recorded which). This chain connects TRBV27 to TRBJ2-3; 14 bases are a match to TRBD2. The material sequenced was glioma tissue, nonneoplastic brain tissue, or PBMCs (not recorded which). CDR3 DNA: TGTGCCAGCAGGGGACTAGCGGGAGCGGCAGATACGCAGTATTTT. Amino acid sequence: CASRGLAGAADTQYF.